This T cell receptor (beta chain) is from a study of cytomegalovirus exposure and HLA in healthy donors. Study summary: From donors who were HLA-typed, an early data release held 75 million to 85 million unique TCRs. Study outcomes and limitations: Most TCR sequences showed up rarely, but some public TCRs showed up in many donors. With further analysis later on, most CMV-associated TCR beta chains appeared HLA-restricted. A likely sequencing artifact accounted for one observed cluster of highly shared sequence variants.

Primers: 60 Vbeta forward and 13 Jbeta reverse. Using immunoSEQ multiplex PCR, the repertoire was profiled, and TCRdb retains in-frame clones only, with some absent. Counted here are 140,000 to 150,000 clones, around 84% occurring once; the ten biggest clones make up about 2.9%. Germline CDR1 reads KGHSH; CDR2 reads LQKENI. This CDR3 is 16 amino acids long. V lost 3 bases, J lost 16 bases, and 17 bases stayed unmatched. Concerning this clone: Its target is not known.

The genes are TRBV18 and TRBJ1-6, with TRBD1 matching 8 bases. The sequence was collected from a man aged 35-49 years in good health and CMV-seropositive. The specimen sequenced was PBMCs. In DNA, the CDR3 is TGTGCCAGCTCACCCGGGCTCGGGACAGGTACCCAGCAGCTCCACTTT. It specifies CASSPGLGTGTQQLHF.